This TCR beta chain comes out of a study of brain T cells in children with intractable seizures (dated by TCRdb to the early 2020s). About the study as a whole: A NanoString immunology panel was first used to screen resected brain tissue from 53 pediatric epilepsy surgery cases for immune gene transcripts. Among the roughly twelve selected surgery cases, eight also had pre-surgery blood sequenced, leaving four with brain tissue only.

Concerning this clone: What this receptor recognizes is not known. No quality values exist for individual bases; no much larger clone is one base distant.

Reading the label with the study, this specimen's time point is: resected brain tissue, or blood drawn just prior to surgery. The surgery cases showing the highest brain T cell transcript signatures were chosen for TCR beta chain sequencing of brain tissue and, when available, of blood. Before surgery, the patients had been given at least one anti-epileptic drug. The TCR-sequenced patients were children whose drug-resistant epilepsy was caused by tuberous sclerosis complex, focal cortical dysplasia, Rasmussen encephalitis or hemimegalencephaly. Blood samples were collected immediately before the epilepsy surgery. The Monarch genomic DNA purification kit was used to extract bulk genomic DNA from unsorted brain tissue and from whole blood. The junction shows trimming of 0 bases on V and 1 base on J, plus 9 bases between the germline ends. Based on the germline V gene (reference sequence), the CDR1 and CDR2 sequences are PRHDT and FYEKMQ. The CDR3 numbers 15 residues from cysteine through phenylalanine. Just the 45-base CDR3 DNA is kept, in frame starting at base 1.

The immunoSEQ assay was used to generate TCR beta chain sequences from genomic DNA. The study's processing was this. CDR3 sequences that did not begin with the conserved framework cysteine at position 104 were removed by hand. To get clonality, the normalized Shannon's Diversity Index was subtracted from one, giving values from 0 (maximal diversity) to 1 (oligoclonal). Differences in the frequency of the same CDR3 between samples, such as brain versus blood, were assessed with chi-squared comparison-of-proportions tests. Public clonotypes were found by searching immuneACCESS, and the VDJdb browser was used to assess similarity to known antiviral clonotypes. This is the immuneACCESS table as TCRdb keeps it, with only in-frame sequences that have V and J called. A part of the clones is gone; compared with another copy, unresolved V genes explain less than half, and the rest is unexplained. That table furnishes V, J and clone size, whereas the DNA furnished D and trimming. The sample data list roughly 120,000 clones, and approximately 94% of these were observed just once. The ten largest make up around 4.1% of the sample.

Beyond this particular receptor, the publication reports: Sequencing depth differed between pre- and post-surgery blood, so clones missing from the pre-surgery sample may reflect undersampling. Viral specificity was inferred solely from CDR3 sequence similarity, and the HCMV serostatus of the patients was not known.

This sequence originates from a boy in the first two years of life with hemimegalencephaly and intractable seizures. The sequencing used peripheral blood, collected at surgery. The rearranged chain carries TRBV13 and TRBJ2-5; the D segment might be TRBD1 or TRBD2, since each matches 5 bases. The CDR3 reads CASSLGGDGQETQYF. Here is the DNA: TGTGCCAGCAGCTTAGGGGGGGACGGCCAAGAGACCCAGTACTTC.